A single sample is the source of the 12 T cell receptor beta chains below, sequenced in a study of shared clonotypes between healthy human individuals. Profiling relied on immunoSEQ multiplex PCR, and the TCRdb table lists in-frame clones only, not all of them. The sample contains about half a million clones, about 78% of which appear only once. The sample consisted of PBMCs. These receptors were taken from a middle-aged woman in good health. Some clones in this sample may be carry-over from other donors' samples.

This clone was counted many times. Germline is not matched at one junction end, which may reflect a read error. This chain connects TRBV7-7 to TRBJ2-3, with D possibly called TRBD1 or TRBD2 (5 bases each). The germline gives CDR1 SSHAT, CDR2 FNYEAQ (reference sequence). The CDR3 is 15 residues long. The DNA of the CDR3 is TGTGCTAGCAGCCTGGGGACGGGGAGCACAGATACGCAGTATTTT. It is translated as CASSLGTGSTDTQYF.

V usage is TRBV10-2 and J usage is TRBJ1-5; D is possibly TRBD1 (5 bases). The CDR3 covers 14 residues. CDR1 and CDR2 (germline): WSHSY, SAAADI. V lost 7 bases and J lost 9, with 19 bases in between. CDR3 loop: CASTPAGGGWPQHF. The DNA for the CDR3 is TGCGCCAGCACCCCTGCTGGGGGGGGGTGGCCCCAGCATTTT.

This chain joins TRBV2 and TRBJ1-2, with a weak D call TRBD1 (6 bases). The V end was cut by 2 bases, the J end by 7 bases, with 8 bases between. The CDR3 is 12 residues long. The germline CDR1 and CDR2 sequences are SNHLY and FYNNEI. In DNA form, the CDR3 reads TGTGCCAGCAGTGAATTGGGGGCTGGCTACACCTTC. This gives the protein CASSELGAGYTF.

The genes are TRBV10-3 and TRBJ2-3; TRBD1 matches at 8 bases. The germline CDR1 and CDR2 sequences are ENHRY and SYGVKD. V lost 6 bases, J lost 1 base, and 6 bases stayed unmatched. This CDR3 has 15 amino acids. CDR3 sequence: CAISIGQGGTDTQYF. The CDR3 coding sequence is TGTGCCATCAGCATCGGACAGGGCGGCACAGATACGCAGTATTTT.

V gene TRBV2 combines with J gene TRBJ1-3; the D gene is possibly TRBD1 (5 bases). V was clipped by 3 bases and J by 4 bases, with 13 bases between them. CDR3 length equals 15 residues. From germline, CDR1 is SNHLY and CDR2 FYNNEI. CDR3 coding DNA: TGTGCCAGCAGTGAGGGCAGGGTGACCGGAAACACCATATATTTT. Its translation is CASSEGRVTGNTIYF.

This clone was seen only a few times. The chain joins TRBV9 to TRBJ2-6; no clear D. Germline CDR1 SGDLS, CDR2 YYNGEE. The V end was cut by 4 bases, the J end by 0 bases, with 8 bases between. The CDR3 consists of 15 residues. The DNA for the CDR3 is TGTGCCAGCAGCAACAGTCACTCTGGGGCCAACGTCCTGACTTTC. It yields the protein CASSNSHSGANVLTF.

Points on this clone: Sequence at one end of the junction differs from germline and may be a read error. The rearrangement joins TRBV2 to TRBJ2-7, with 9 positions matching TRBD1. Germline-derived CDR1 and CDR2 are SNHLY and FYNNEI. This CDR3 comprises 11 residues. The CDR3 loop is CASSPTGGILF. CDR3 bases: TGTGCCAGCAGTCCTACAGGGGGCATCCTCTTC.

The sample holds a few counts of this clone. V usage is TRBV30 and J usage is TRBJ1-1; 7 bases agree with TRBD1. Germline V gene sequence: CDR1 GTSNPN, CDR2 SVGIG (reference sequence). The CDR3 totals 14 residues. V shed 4 bases and J 4 bases; nucleotides not matched to a gene: 9. DNA for the CDR3: TGTGCCTGGAATTTGGGTTACAGGGGCACTGAAGCTTTCTTT. This translates into CAWNLGYRGTEAFF. The complete variable domain, with remaining parts taken from reference TRBV30 and TRBJ1-1, reads SQTIHQWPATLVQPVGSPLSLECTVEGTSNPNLYWYRQAAGRGLQLLFYSVGIGQISSEVPQNLSASRPQDRQFILSSKKLLLSDSGFYLCAWNLGYRGTEAFFGQGTRLTVV.

The chain recombines TRBV7-9 with TRBJ1-1, with D unresolved. This CDR3 region has 13 residues. Germline loops: CDR1 SEHNR, CDR2 FQNEAQ (reference sequence). The V end was cut by 0 bases, the J end by 3 bases, with 5 bases between. The CDR3 nucleotides are TGTGCCAGCAGCTTAGCCGGTTACACTGAAGCTTTCTTT. It is translated as CASSLAGYTEAFF.

The CDR3 protein is CASSGADTQYF. The CDR3 nucleotides read TGTGCCAGTTCGGGAGCAGATACGCAGTATTTT. V is TRBV2 and J is TRBJ2-3; perhaps TRBD2 as D (6 bases). Trimming removed 9 bases at V and 4 bases at J, with 8 bases between. The germline V gene encodes CDR1 SNHLY and CDR2 FYNNEI. The CDR3 runs to 11 residues. The complete variable domain, with remaining parts taken from reference TRBV2 and TRBJ2-3, reads EPEVTQTPSHQVTQMGQEVILRCVPISNHLYFYWYRQILGQKVEFLVSFYNNEISEKSEIFDDQFSVERPDGSNFTLKIRSTKLEDSAMYFCASSGADTQYFGPGTRLTVL.

The CDR3 protein is CASSLWGLSTGEQYF. The CDR3 DNA sequence: TGTGCCAGCAGTTTATGGGGTTTGTCCACGGGGGAGCAGTACTTC. The rearrangement joins TRBV28 to TRBJ2-7; TRBD2 is a possible D gene (5 bases). The germline gives CDR1 MDHEN, CDR2 SYDVKM. V lost 0 bases and J 7 bases, leaving 16 bases between the germline ends. This CDR3 comprises 15 residues.

The rearrangement links TRBV5-1 to TRBJ2-1; D possibly uses TRBD1 or TRBD2 (5 bases each). This CDR3 has 13 amino acids. The germline V gene encodes CDR1 SGHRS and CDR2 YFSETQ. Trimming stripped 8 bases from V and 7 bases from J, with 16 bases between. The CDR3 protein is CASSPGPPNEQFF. CDR3 sequence (DNA): TGCGCCAGTTCGCCGGGACCACCAAATGAGCAGTTCTTC.